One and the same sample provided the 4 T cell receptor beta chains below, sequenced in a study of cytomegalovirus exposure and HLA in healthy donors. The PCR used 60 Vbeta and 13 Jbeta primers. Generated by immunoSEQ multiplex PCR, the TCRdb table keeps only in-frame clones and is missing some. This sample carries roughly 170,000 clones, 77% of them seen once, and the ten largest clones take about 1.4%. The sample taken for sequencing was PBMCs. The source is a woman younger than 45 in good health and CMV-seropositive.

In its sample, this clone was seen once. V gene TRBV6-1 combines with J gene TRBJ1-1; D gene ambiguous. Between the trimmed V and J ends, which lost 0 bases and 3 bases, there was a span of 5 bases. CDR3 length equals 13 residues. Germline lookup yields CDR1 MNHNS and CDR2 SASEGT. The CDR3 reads CASSEAQDTEAFF. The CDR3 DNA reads TGTGCCAGCAGTGAAGCGCAGGACACTGAAGCTTTCTTT.

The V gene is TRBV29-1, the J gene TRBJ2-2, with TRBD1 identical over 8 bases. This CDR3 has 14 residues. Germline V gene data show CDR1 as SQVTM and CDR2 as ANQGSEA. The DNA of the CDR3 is TGCAGGGGGGGACAGGAGACGAACACCGGGGAGCTGTTTTTT. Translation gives CRGGQETNTGELFF.

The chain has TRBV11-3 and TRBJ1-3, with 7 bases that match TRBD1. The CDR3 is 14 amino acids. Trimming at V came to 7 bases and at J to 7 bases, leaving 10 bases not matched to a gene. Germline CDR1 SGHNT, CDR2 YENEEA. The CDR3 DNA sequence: TGTGCCAGCACCACGACAGGGATCGACAACACCATATATTTT. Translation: CASTTTGIDNTIYF.

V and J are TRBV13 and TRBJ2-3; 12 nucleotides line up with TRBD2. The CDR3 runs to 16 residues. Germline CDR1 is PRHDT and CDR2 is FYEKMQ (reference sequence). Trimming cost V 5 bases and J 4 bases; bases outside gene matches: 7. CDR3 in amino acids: CASSPEGLAGPDTQYF. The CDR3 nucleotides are TGTGCCAGCAGCCCCGAAGGACTAGCGGGACCAGATACGCAGTATTTT.